The 6 T cell receptor beta chains below all came from one sample that was sequenced in a study of OX40 agonist ivuxolimab in advanced cancers. Data came from immunoSEQ multiplex PCR; TCRdb stores just in-frame clones and leaves some out. The table has 55,000 to 80,000 clones, 86% seen once; the top ten hold roughly 0.99%. Here the sequenced sample was CD4+ or CD8+ T cells sorted from blood, taken in a trial of the OX40 agonist ivuxolimab. All receptors come from an adult with an advanced solid tumor such as melanoma, head and neck, liver or kidney cancer.

This chain links TRBV5-1 with TRBJ2-2; TRBD1 aligns across 9 bases. V lost 4 bases and J lost 5; bases outside the gene matches: 12. This CDR3 has 17 amino acids. CDR1 SGHRS and CDR2 YFSETQ come from the germline V gene. CDR3 DNA sequence: TGCGCCAGCAGCGCCCAACCGGGACAGGGTGGGACCGGGGAGCTGTTTTTT. This sequence encodes CASSAQPGQGGTGELFF. The full variable domain, with the rest looked up from reference TRBV5-1 and TRBJ2-2, is KAGVTQTPRYLIKTRGQQVTLSCSPISGHRSVSWYQQTPGQGLQFLFEYFSETQRNKGNFPGRFSGRQFSNSRSEMNVSTLELGDSALYLCASSAQPGQGGTGELFFGEGSRLTVL.

J is TRBJ2-5 and V is TRBV7-9; D is perhaps TRBD1 (5 bases). The J call may be mistaken, given a closer DNA end match to TRBJ2-7. Looked up from germline, CDR1 is SEHNR and CDR2 is FQNEAQ (reference sequence). The CDR3 spans 14 residues. The CDR3 loop is CASSLAAGSGEQYF. DNA for the CDR3: TGTGCCAGCAGCTTAGCGGCAGGGTCGGGCGAGCAGTACTTC.

The chain joins TRBV4-2 to TRBJ1-2; unclear D gene. Deletions cut 0 bases from V and 5 bases from J, with 13 bases between. In germline, CDR1 is LGHNA, CDR2 YNFKEQ. This CDR3 is built from 15 residues. This CDR3 is CASSQEFGVGYGYTF. CDR3 DNA: TGTGCCAGCAGCCAAGAGTTCGGGGTTGGGTATGGCTACACCTTC.

In nucleotides, the CDR3 is TGTGCCAGCAGTGACCCAACAGGCGGGCAGACCCAGTACTTC. Its protein product is CASSDPTGGQTQYF. The chain has TRBV6-1 and TRBJ2-5; TRBD1 or TRBD2 may be the D gene (5 bases each). This CDR3 is 14 amino acids long. The V gene's germline CDR1 is MNHNS and CDR2 SASEGT. The V end was cut by 3 bases, the J end by 6 bases, with 14 bases between.

The chain recombines TRBV19 with TRBJ1-2; a possible D gene is TRBD1 (5 bases). The CDR3 is made up of 13 amino acids. Germline V lookup: CDR1 LNHDA, CDR2 SQIVND (reference sequence). Between the trimmed V and J ends, which lost 5 bases and 10 bases, there was a span of 17 bases. Written as DNA, the CDR3 is TGTGCCAGTAGTCCGTGGGAGGGGCGCCTCTACACCTTC. It codes for CASSPWEGRLYTF.

This clone was recorded only once. This chain connects TRBV5-1 to TRBJ2-1, with D maybe TRBD1 (6 bases). V was pared by 4 bases and J by 6 bases, with 14 bases between. This CDR3 has 14 amino acids. CDR1 SGHRS and CDR2 YFSETQ come from the germline V gene. The DNA of the CDR3 is TGCGCCAGCAGCCTGGAGGTCAGGGGCAATGAGCAGTTCTTC. Protein product: CASSLEVRGNEQFF. The full variable domain, with the rest looked up from reference TRBV5-1 and TRBJ2-1, is KAGVTQTPRYLIKTRGQQVTLSCSPISGHRSVSWYQQTPGQGLQFLFEYFSETQRNKGNFPGRFSGRQFSNSRSEMNVSTLELGDSALYLCASSLEVRGNEQFFGPGTRLTVL.